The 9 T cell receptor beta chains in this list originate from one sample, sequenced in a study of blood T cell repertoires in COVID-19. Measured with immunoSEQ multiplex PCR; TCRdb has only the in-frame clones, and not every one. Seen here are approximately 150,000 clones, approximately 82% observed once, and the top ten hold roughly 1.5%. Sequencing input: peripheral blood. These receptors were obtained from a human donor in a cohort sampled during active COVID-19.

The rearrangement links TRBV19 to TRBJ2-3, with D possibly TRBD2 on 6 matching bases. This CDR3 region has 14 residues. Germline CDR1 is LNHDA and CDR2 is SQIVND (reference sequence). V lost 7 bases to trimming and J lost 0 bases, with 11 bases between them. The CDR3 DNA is TGTGCCAGTAACGGCGGGATTAGCACAGATACGCAGTATTTT. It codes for CASNGGISTDTQYF.

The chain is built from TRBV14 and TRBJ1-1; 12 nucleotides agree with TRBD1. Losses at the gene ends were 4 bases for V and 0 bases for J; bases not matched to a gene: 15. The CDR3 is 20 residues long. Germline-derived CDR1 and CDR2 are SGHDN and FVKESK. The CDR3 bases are TGTGCCAGCAGCCCCCAGGGGACAGGGGGCCCTCTACCTTTGAACACTGAAGCTTTCTTT. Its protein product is CASSPQGTGGPLPLNTEAFF.

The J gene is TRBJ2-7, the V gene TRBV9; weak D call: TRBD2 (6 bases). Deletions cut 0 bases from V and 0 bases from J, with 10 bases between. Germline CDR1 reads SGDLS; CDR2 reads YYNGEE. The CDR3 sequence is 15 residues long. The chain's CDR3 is CASSVGDGSSYEQYF. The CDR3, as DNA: TGTGCCAGCAGCGTAGGGGACGGGAGCTCCTACGAGCAGTACTTC. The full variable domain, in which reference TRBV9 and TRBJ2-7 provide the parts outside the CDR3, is DSGVTQTPKHLITATGQRVTLRCSPRSGDLSVYWYQQSLDQGLQFLIQYYNGEERAKGNILERFSAQQFPDLHSELNLSSLELGDSALYFCASSVGDGSSYEQYFGPGTRLTVT.

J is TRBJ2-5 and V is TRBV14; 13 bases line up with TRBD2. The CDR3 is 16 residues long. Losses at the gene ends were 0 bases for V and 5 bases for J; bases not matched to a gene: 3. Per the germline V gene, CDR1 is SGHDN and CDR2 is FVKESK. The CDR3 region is CASSQDGLAGVETQYF. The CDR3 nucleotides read TGTGCCAGCAGCCAAGATGGACTAGCGGGAGTCGAGACCCAGTACTTC.

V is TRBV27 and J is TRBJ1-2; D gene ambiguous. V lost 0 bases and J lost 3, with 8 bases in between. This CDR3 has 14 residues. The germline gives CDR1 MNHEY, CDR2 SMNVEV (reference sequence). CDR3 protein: CASSLSRVHYGYTF. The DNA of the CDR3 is TGTGCCAGCAGTTTATCCCGGGTCCACTATGGCTACACCTTC.

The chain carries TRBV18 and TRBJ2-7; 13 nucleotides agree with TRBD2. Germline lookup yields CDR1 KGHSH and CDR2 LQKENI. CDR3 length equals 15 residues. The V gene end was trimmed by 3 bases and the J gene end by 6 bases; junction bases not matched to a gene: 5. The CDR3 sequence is CASSPGLAGAAEQYF. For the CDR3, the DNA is TGTGCCAGCTCACCCGGACTAGCGGGAGCGGCCGAGCAGTACTTC. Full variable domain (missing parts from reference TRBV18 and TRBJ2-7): NAGVMQNPRHLVRRRGQEARLRCSPMKGHSHVYWYRQLPEEGLKFMVYLQKENIIDESGMPKERFSAEFPKEGPSILRIQQVVRGDSAAYFCASSPGLAGAAEQYFGPGTRLTVT.

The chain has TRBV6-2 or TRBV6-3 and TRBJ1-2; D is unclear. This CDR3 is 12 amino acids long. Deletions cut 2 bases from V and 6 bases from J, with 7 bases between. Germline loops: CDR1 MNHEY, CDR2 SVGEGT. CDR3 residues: CASSYNSNGYTF. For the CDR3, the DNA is TGTGCCAGCAGTTACAATTCAAATGGCTACACCTTC.

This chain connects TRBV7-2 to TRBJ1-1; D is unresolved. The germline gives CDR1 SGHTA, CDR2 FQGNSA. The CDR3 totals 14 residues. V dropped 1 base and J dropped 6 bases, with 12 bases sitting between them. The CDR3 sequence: CASSLVPRASEAFF. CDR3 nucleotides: TGTGCCAGCAGCTTAGTTCCGAGGGCCTCTGAAGCTTTCTTT.

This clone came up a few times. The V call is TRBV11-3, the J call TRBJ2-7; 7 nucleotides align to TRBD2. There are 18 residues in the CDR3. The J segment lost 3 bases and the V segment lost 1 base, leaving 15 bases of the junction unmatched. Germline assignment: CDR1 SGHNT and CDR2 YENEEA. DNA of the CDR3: TGTGCCAGCAGCTTAGGAGGGGCTAGCGGTAAGAATGGCTACGAGCAGTACTTC. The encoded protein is CASSLGGASGKNGYEQYF.